These T cell receptor beta chains were read from a single sample in a study of PD-L1 blockade in urothelial cancer. Measured with immunoSEQ multiplex PCR; TCRdb has only the in-frame clones, and not every one. The data show 33,000 or so clones, roughly 80% seen once. Sequenced here: PBMCs, sampled around atezolizumab (anti-PD-L1) treatment. All receptors derive from a man between 65 and 85 years old with urothelial cancer. Both conserved end residues are part of each CDR3. The order of the fields is CDR3 length, D gene, V gene, clone size, J gene, CDR3 protein, CDR3 DNA. A D gene is named only where the DNA matches it firmly. The size entry is marked missing in some rows and otherwise reads once, few, many or a size class.

CDR3 length: 16
D gene: TRBD1
V gene: TRBV9
clone size: NA
J gene: TRBJ2-2
CDR3 protein: CASSQGQGAPTGELFF
CDR3 DNA: TGTGCCAGCAGCCAGGGACAGGGGGCGCCCACCGGGGAGCTGTTTTTT

CDR3 length: 14
D gene: NA
V gene: TRBV5-1
clone size: NA
J gene: TRBJ2-5
CDR3 protein: CASSLEQNQETQYF
CDR3 DNA: TGCGCCAGCAGCTTGGAACAAAACCAAGAGACCCAGTACTTC

CDR3 length: 16
D gene: TRBD2
V gene: TRBV7-3
clone size: NA
J gene: TRBJ2-1
CDR3 protein: CASSARGAGGPFEQFF
CDR3 DNA: TGTGCCAGCAGCGCCCGAGGAGCGGGGGGCCCTTTTGAGCAGTTCTTC

CDR3 length: 16
D gene: TRBD1
V gene: TRBV6-5
clone size: NA
J gene: TRBJ1-5
CDR3 protein: CASSYRTGEFTQPQHF
CDR3 DNA: TGTGCCAGCAGCTACCGGACAGGGGAGTTTACTCAGCCCCAGCATTTT

CDR3 length: 15
D gene: TRBD2
V gene: TRBV27
clone size: NA
J gene: TRBJ2-3
CDR3 protein: CASSPRLAEGGTQYF
CDR3 DNA: TGTGCCAGCAGTCCCCGACTAGCGGAAGGAGGTACGCAGTATTTT

CDR3 length: 15
D gene: TRBD1
V gene: TRBV4-3
clone size: NA
J gene: TRBJ2-4
CDR3 protein: CASSQERQGADIQYF
CDR3 DNA: TGCGCCAGCAGCCAAGAGAGGCAGGGGGCGGACATTCAGTACTTC

CDR3 length: 18
D gene: TRBD2
V gene: TRBV15
clone size: NA
J gene: TRBJ2-2
CDR3 protein: CATSIRTSGGLNTGELFF
CDR3 DNA: TGTGCCACCAGCATAAGGACTAGCGGGGGGCTTAACACCGGGGAGCTGTTTTTT

CDR3 length: 14
D gene: NA
V gene: TRBV5-1
clone size: NA
J gene: TRBJ2-5
CDR3 protein: CASSPDKSQETQYF
CDR3 DNA: TGCGCCAGCAGCCCGGACAAATCCCAAGAGACCCAGTACTTC

CDR3 length: 12
D gene: NA
V gene: TRBV25-1
clone size: NA
J gene: TRBJ2-3
CDR3 protein: CASSAGTDTQYF
CDR3 DNA: TGTGCCAGCAGTGCTGGCACAGATACGCAGTATTTT

CDR3 length: 15
D gene: NA
V gene: TRBV7-2
clone size: once
J gene: TRBJ2-7
CDR3 protein: CASSPFGTAHYEQYF
CDR3 DNA: TGTGCCAGCAGCCCATTCGGGACTGCACACTACGAGCAGTACTTC

CDR3 length: 13
D gene: NA
V gene: TRBV19
clone size: NA
J gene: TRBJ1-6
CDR3 protein: CASSPQYNSPLHF
CDR3 DNA: TGTGCCAGTAGTCCCCAGTACAATTCACCCCTCCACTTT

CDR3 length: 16
D gene: TRBD1
V gene: TRBV5-4
clone size: NA
J gene: TRBJ2-5
CDR3 protein: CASSLELRDSQETQYF
CDR3 DNA: TGTGCCAGCAGCTTGGAATTACGGGACAGCCAAGAGACCCAGTACTTC

CDR3 length: 16
D gene: NA
V gene: TRBV5-1
clone size: NA
J gene: TRBJ2-2
CDR3 protein: CASSPRTDPNTGELFF
CDR3 DNA: TGCGCCAGCAGCCCGAGGACAGACCCGAACACCGGGGAGCTGTTTTTT

CDR3 length: 14
D gene: NA
V gene: TRBV2
clone size: NA
J gene: TRBJ2-1
CDR3 protein: CASIRNRGSDEQFF
CDR3 DNA: TGTGCCAGCATAAGGAACCGAGGGAGCGATGAGCAGTTCTTC

CDR3 length: 14
D gene: NA
V gene: TRBV6-5
clone size: NA
J gene: TRBJ1-2
CDR3 protein: CASTRDIPRYGYTF
CDR3 DNA: TGTGCCAGCACCAGGGACATTCCTCGGTATGGCTACACCTTC

CDR3 length: 16
D gene: NA
V gene: TRBV5-4
clone size: NA
J gene: TRBJ2-6
CDR3 protein: CASSLRGLEGANVLTF
CDR3 DNA: TGTGCCAGCAGCTTACGAGGACTGGAGGGGGCCAACGTCCTGACTTTC

CDR3 length: 15
D gene: TRBD1
V gene: TRBV5-1
clone size: NA
J gene: TRBJ2-7
CDR3 protein: CASSIDRGVSYEQYF
CDR3 DNA: TGCGCCAGCAGCATCGACAGGGGAGTCTCCTACGAGCAGTACTTC

CDR3 length: 15
D gene: NA
V gene: TRBV27
clone size: NA
J gene: TRBJ1-2
CDR3 protein: CASSGDGEGVKGYTF
CDR3 DNA: TGTGCCAGCAGTGGGGATGGTGAAGGGGTGAAGGGCTACACCTTC

CDR3 length: 16
D gene: TRBD1
V gene: TRBV7-8
clone size: NA
J gene: TRBJ1-5
CDR3 protein: CASSPRQGSSNQPQHF
CDR3 DNA: TGTGCCAGCAGCCCCAGACAGGGGAGCAGCAATCAGCCCCAGCATTTT

CDR3 length: 15
D gene: NA
V gene: TRBV7-9
clone size: NA
J gene: TRBJ2-1
CDR3 protein: CASSYSGPGYNEQFF
CDR3 DNA: TGTGCCAGCAGCTATAGCGGCCCGGGCTACAATGAGCAGTTCTTC

CDR3 length: 13
D gene: NA
V gene: TRBV5-6
clone size: NA
J gene: TRBJ1-1
CDR3 protein: CASSLAGGLEAFF
CDR3 DNA: TGTGCCAGCAGCTTGGCCGGTGGTTTGGAGGCTTTCTTT

CDR3 length: 17
D gene: TRBD2
V gene: TRBV27
clone size: NA
J gene: TRBJ2-7
CDR3 protein: CASRNFFTSGIAYEQYF
CDR3 DNA: TGTGCCAGCAGGAATTTCTTTACTAGCGGGATCGCCTACGAGCAGTACTTC

CDR3 length: 16
D gene: TRBD2
V gene: TRBV19
clone size: NA
J gene: TRBJ2-1
CDR3 protein: CASSIDGGGSYNEQFF
CDR3 DNA: TGTGCCAGTAGTATTGACGGGGGGGGGAGCTACAATGAGCAGTTCTTC

CDR3 length: 12
D gene: NA
V gene: TRBV7-2
clone size: NA
J gene: TRBJ2-5
CDR3 protein: CASSFYGETQYF
CDR3 DNA: TGTGCCAGCAGTTTTTACGGAGAGACCCAGTACTTC